This is a list of T cell receptor beta chains from one sample in a study of shared clonotypes between healthy human individuals. Assay: immunoSEQ multiplex PCR; the TCRdb copy retains only in-frame clones and omits some. Among about 2,200,000 clones listed, approximately 94% were seen once. Material: naive CD8+ T cells from PBMCs. These receptors originate from a man aged 18 to 29 in good health. Some clones in this sample may be carry-over from other donors' samples. Both conserved end residues are part of each CDR3. The order of the fields is J gene, V gene, D gene, clone size, CDR3 DNA, CDR3 protein. The D gene is left open where the match is weak. Size is omitted from some rows. Given values are once, few, many or a class for expanded clones.

j_gene: TRBJ2-2; v_gene: TRBV9; d_gene: TRBD2; abundance: -; CDR3nt: TGTGCCAGCAGCGCCCCAAAGACTAGCGGGAGCGGGGGCACCGGGGAGCTGTTTTTT; CDR3aa: CASSAPKTSGSGGTGELFF
j_gene: TRBJ2-7; v_gene: TRBV11-2; d_gene: -; abundance: few; CDR3nt: TGTGCCAGCAGCTCAACCGGGCCTAGCGCCCACGAGCAGTACTTC; CDR3aa: CASSSTGPSAHEQYF
j_gene: TRBJ2-7; v_gene: TRBV9; d_gene: TRBD2; abundance: -; CDR3nt: TGTGCCAGCAGCGTAGGTCGCGGGAGCGAGCAGTACTTC; CDR3aa: CASSVGRGSEQYF
j_gene: TRBJ1-1; v_gene: TRBV7-9; d_gene: -; abundance: -; CDR3nt: TGTGCCAGCAGCTTTGGGGTGACGGGGACTGAAGCTTTCTTT; CDR3aa: CASSFGVTGTEAFF
j_gene: TRBJ2-5; v_gene: TRBV28; d_gene: -; abundance: -; CDR3nt: TGTGCCAGTATCCGCGGACTCCAAGAGACCCAGTACTTC; CDR3aa: CASIRGLQETQYF
j_gene: TRBJ2-1; v_gene: TRBV9; d_gene: -; abundance: -; CDR3nt: TGTGCCAGCAGCGTAGAGCAGATCGACAATGAGCAGTTCTTC; CDR3aa: CASSVEQIDNEQFF
j_gene: TRBJ1-6; v_gene: TRBV5-1; d_gene: -; abundance: -; CDR3nt: TGCGCCAGCAGCTCCCGGGACGGCGGATCACCCCTCCACTTT; CDR3aa: CASSSRDGGSPLHF
j_gene: TRBJ2-7; v_gene: TRBV9; d_gene: -; abundance: -; CDR3nt: TGTGCCAGCAGCGTTGGCCAGATGCGCTCCTACGAGCAGTACTTC; CDR3aa: CASSVGQMRSYEQYF
j_gene: TRBJ2-7; v_gene: TRBV23-1; d_gene: TRBD2; abundance: -; CDR3nt: TGCGCCAGCAGCCGGGAGGGGGGGCTCAACGAGCAGTACTTC; CDR3aa: CASSREGGLNEQYF
j_gene: TRBJ1-1; v_gene: TRBV28; d_gene: -; abundance: few; CDR3nt: TGTGCCAGCAGTCTTAGGGTTAGCGCTGAAGCTTTCTTT; CDR3aa: CASSLRVSAEAFF
j_gene: TRBJ1-2; v_gene: TRBV2; d_gene: -; abundance: -; CDR3nt: TGTGCCAGCAGTGACCTGACCCAGACAGAGAAAAACTATGGCTACACCTTC; CDR3aa: CASSDLTQTEKNYGYTF
j_gene: TRBJ1-1; v_gene: TRBV7-9; d_gene: TRBD1; abundance: once; CDR3nt: TGTGCCAGCAGCTTAGGACAGGGAGTTGGGTGGACTGAAGCTTTCTTT; CDR3aa: CASSLGQGVGWTEAFF
j_gene: TRBJ1-2; v_gene: TRBV27; d_gene: -; abundance: -; CDR3nt: TGTGCCAGCAGTCGAGCAGGTGGAAACTATGGCTACACCTTC; CDR3aa: CASSRAGGNYGYTF
j_gene: TRBJ2-2; v_gene: TRBV4-3; d_gene: -; abundance: -; CDR3nt: TGCGCCAGCAGCCAAGAACTTTACACCGGGGAGCTGTTTTTT; CDR3aa: CASSQELYTGELFF
j_gene: TRBJ2-7; v_gene: TRBV5-6; d_gene: TRBD1; abundance: once; CDR3nt: TGTGCCAGCAGCGCCGGGGACAGGGGTTTCGAGCAGTACTTC; CDR3aa: CASSAGDRGFEQYF
j_gene: TRBJ2-3; v_gene: TRBV11-3; d_gene: -; abundance: -; CDR3nt: TGTGCCAGCAGCTTCCGACACGGCCCCAGCACAGATACGCAGTATTTT; CDR3aa: CASSFRHGPSTDTQYF
j_gene: TRBJ2-3; v_gene: TRBV7-9; d_gene: -; abundance: -; CDR3nt: TGTGCCAGCAGCCTAGTCTTCGGCCCAGGGGCCTGGGCAGATACGCAGTATTTT; CDR3aa: CASSLVFGPGAWADTQYF